Listed below are T cell receptor beta chains from one sample, sequenced in a study of monozygotic twins with cystic fibrosis. Generated by immunoSEQ multiplex PCR, the TCRdb table keeps only in-frame clones and is missing some. The table shows 20,000 to 25,000 clones, with approximately 97% occurring only once. Sequencing input: blood. Source of these receptors: a girl between 5 and 17 years old with cystic fibrosis. CDR3s include the opening cysteine and the closing phenylalanine or tryptophan. D genes are given only for firm matches. Some rows mark clone size as missing; the rest say once, few, many or name a class of expanded clone.

d_gene | j_gene | v_gene | abundance | CDR3nt | CDR3aa
TRBD1 | TRBJ1-2 | TRBV7-9 | NA | TGTGCCAGCAGCTGGGACAGCATTAACTATGGCTACACCTTC | CASSWDSINYGYTF
TRBD1 | TRBJ1-2 | TRBV4-1 | NA | TGCGCCAGCAGCGCACAGGGGGACCCATCTAACTATGGCTACACCTTC | CASSAQGDPSNYGYTF
NA | TRBJ2-3 | TRBV7-8 | NA | TGTGCCAGCAGTGTTAGAACCCCAGATACGCAGTATTTT | CASSVRTPDTQYF
NA | TRBJ2-1 | TRBV2 | NA | TGTGCCAGCAGCCCCCCTCCCTACAATGAGCAGTTCTTC | CASSPPPYNEQFF
TRBD2 | TRBJ2-1 | TRBV19 | once | TGTGCCAGCCTTCCCACTAGCGGAGGTGGAGTGAATGAGCAGTTCTTC | CASLPTSGGGVNEQFF
NA | TRBJ1-5 | TRBV4-1 | NA | TGCGCCAGCAGCCAGGGCCCAGGTTTTCCCCAGCATTTT | CASSQGPGFPQHF
NA | TRBJ1-2 | TRBV28 | NA | TGTGCCAGCAGCCGAGGGAGGGACTATGGCTACACCTTC | CASSRGRDYGYTF
NA | TRBJ1-2 | TRBV6-6 | NA | TGTGCCAGCAGCCTTTCGAACTATGGCTACACCTTC | CASSLSNYGYTF
TRBD2 | TRBJ2-1 | TRBV5-4 | once | TGTGCCAGCAGTCCCAGACTAGCGGGAAACAATGAGCAGTTCTTC | CASSPRLAGNNEQFF
TRBD2 | TRBJ2-3 | TRBV29-1 | NA | TGCAGCGTTTCCAATAGGGTAGCGGGTGGAACAGATACGCAGTATTTT | CSVSNRVAGGTDTQYF
TRBD2 | TRBJ2-3 | TRBV28 | NA | TGTGCCAGCAGCCACGAACTAGCGGGACCTCAAGATACGCAGTATTTT | CASSHELAGPQDTQYF
NA | TRBJ1-5 | TRBV19 | NA | TGTGCCAGTAGTATTCACCAGGGATCCCAGCCCCAGCATTTT | CASSIHQGSQPQHF
NA | TRBJ1-2 | TRBV9 | once | TGTGCCAGCAGCGTAGCGGGGCGGGGGCCGTCTGGCTACACCTTC | CASSVAGRGPSGYTF
TRBD1 | TRBJ1-2 | TRBV10-3 | NA | TGTGCCATCAGTGAGGGGACAGGGGGTGCCTATGGCTACACCTTC | CAISEGTGGAYGYTF
TRBD1 | TRBJ1-2 | TRBV7-2 | once | TGTGCCAGCAGCTCGGACAGGGGTTTCTATAATGGCTACACCTTC | CASSSDRGFYNGYTF
NA | TRBJ2-1 | TRBV30 | NA | TGTGCCTGGAGTCTGAATGAGCAGTTCTTC | CAWSLNEQFF
TRBD2 | TRBJ2-1 | TRBV7-9 | NA | TGTGCCAGCAGCACGGGACTAGCCGGCAATGAGCAGTTCTTC | CASSTGLAGNEQFF
TRBD2 | TRBJ2-1 | TRBV9 | NA | TGTGCCAGCAGCGTACCGAAAGGGGGGCTAGCGGGAGGGCCGTCCTACAATGAGCAGTTCTTC | CASSVPKGGLAGGPSYNEQFF
NA | TRBJ1-1 | TRBV6-5 | NA | TGTGCCAGCAGTTACGAAGTTAACACTGAAGCTTTCTTT | CASSYEVNTEAFF
NA | TRBJ2-2 | TRBV29-1 | NA | TGCAGCGTTGTGGTCGGGGCCGGGGAGCTGTTTTTT | CSVVVGAGELFF
NA | TRBJ1-1 | TRBV7-9 | NA | TGTGCCACCGGGCGTTCAGGAGGCACTGAAGCTTTCTTT | CATGRSGGTEAFF
NA | TRBJ1-2 | TRBV7-9 | NA | TGTGCCAGCAGCTTAGTTTCCGAGGAGGGCTACACCTTC | CASSLVSEEGYTF
NA | TRBJ1-1 | TRBV7-5 | NA | TGTGCCAGAATCAACCGGGACAGGGTATATTCTGAAGCTTTCTTT | CARINRDRVYSEAFF
TRBD1 | TRBJ1-1 | TRBV18 | once | TGTGCCAGCTCACCTGACAGGGCCCCAACGGGAGCTTTCTTT | CASSPDRAPTGAFF
NA | TRBJ2-7 | TRBV10-3 | NA | TGTGCCATCAGGGAAGGTTCCTACTCCTACGAGCAGTACTTC | CAIREGSYSYEQYF
TRBD1 | TRBJ1-3 | TRBV18 | once | TGTGCCAGCTCAGTGACAGGGAAAGGAAACACCATATATTTT | CASSVTGKGNTIYF
TRBD1 | TRBJ2-7 | TRBV19 | NA | TGTGCCAGTACAGATACAGGGGGCAGCTTATACGAGCAGTACTTC | CASTDTGGSLYEQYF
TRBD1 | TRBJ2-3 | TRBV7-2 | NA | TGTGCCAGCAGCTTAATCGGGACAGGGTCCCGGGGGGCAGATACGCAGTATTTT | CASSLIGTGSRGADTQYF
NA | TRBJ1-2 | TRBV2 | NA | TGTGCCAGCAGTGAACGGGTTAACTATGGCTACACCTTC | CASSERVNYGYTF
NA | TRBJ1-1 | TRBV11-2 | NA | TGTGCCAGCAGCTTTGGTCGTGGAACTGAAGCTTTCTTT | CASSFGRGTEAFF
NA | TRBJ2-3 | TRBV10-3 | NA | TGTGCCATTAGCCCAGGGACGCCGGGGAGAAATACGCAGTATTTT | CAISPGTPGRNTQYF
TRBD1 | TRBJ2-1 | TRBV9 | NA | TGTGCCAGCAGCGCCCTCAGGGACAGCAAAGTATACAATGAGCAGTTCTTC | CASSALRDSKVYNEQFF
NA | TRBJ1-2 | TRBV4-1 | once | TGCGCCAGCAGCCCCTCGCAGGGTCAGCTTCTTAACTATGGCTACACCTTC | CASSPSQGQLLNYGYTF
NA | TRBJ2-7 | TRBV29-1 | NA | TGCAGCCCGATGGGGGAATCCTACGAGCAGTACTTC | CSPMGESYEQYF
NA | TRBJ1-1 | TRBV6-4 | NA | TGTGCCAGCAGTTACGTCCCGAACACTGAAGCTTTCTTT | CASSYVPNTEAFF
TRBD1 | TRBJ2-5 | TRBV29-1 | NA | TGCAGCGTCGCTATACGACAGGGCGGAGAGACCCAGTACTTC | CSVAIRQGGETQYF
NA | TRBJ1-3 | TRBV6-6 | NA | TGTGCCAGCAGTTACCCAGTAGTTGGAAACACCATATATTTT | CASSYPVVGNTIYF
NA | TRBJ1-4 | TRBV2 | once | TGTGCCAGCAGTGCCCGACGGACAACTAATGAAAAACTGTTTTTT | CASSARRTTNEKLFF
TRBD2 | TRBJ2-3 | TRBV4-3 | NA | TGCGCCAGCAGCCAAGGACTCTCTAGCGGGAGGTTTGGGACAGATACGCAGTATTTT | CASSQGLSSGRFGTDTQYF
NA | TRBJ2-1 | TRBV19 | NA | TGTGCCAGTAGTAAGGTGATAGCGACAAATTGGAATGAGCAGTTCTTC | CASSKVIATNWNEQFF
NA | TRBJ2-7 | TRBV11-3 | NA | TGTGCCAGCAGCTTAGGGACAGAGCAGTACTTC | CASSLGTEQYF
TRBD2 | TRBJ2-3 | TRBV5-1 | NA | TGCGCCAGCAGCCCCCGAGTGGCGGGAGGAGATACGCAGTATTTT | CASSPRVAGGDTQYF
NA | TRBJ2-5 | TRBV28 | NA | TGTGCCAGCAGTTTGAGGATAGGGGAGACCCAGTACTTC | CASSLRIGETQYF
NA | TRBJ2-7 | TRBV6-6 | NA | TGTGCCAGCAGTTACTCGACCACCTCCTACGAGCAGTACTTC | CASSYSTTSYEQYF
NA | TRBJ1-1 | TRBV5-1 | NA | TGCGCCAGCAGTCTGGGGTGGGGGGCCATGAACACTGAAGCTTTCTTT | CASSLGWGAMNTEAFF
TRBD1 | TRBJ1-1 | TRBV6-1 | NA | TGTGCCAGCAGTGAATATAGTGGGACAGGGGTTCAAGCTTTCTTT | CASSEYSGTGVQAFF
NA | TRBJ1-1 | TRBV5-5 | NA | TGTGCCAGCAGCTTGGGGGTAGGGAACACTGAAGCTTTCTTT | CASSLGVGNTEAFF
TRBD1 | TRBJ2-5 | TRBV5-6 | NA | TGTGCCAGCAGCTTGGCCGGACAGGCAGAGACCCAGTACTTC | CASSLAGQAETQYF
NA | TRBJ2-3 | TRBV7-2 | NA | TGTGCCAGCAGCCTATTGGGAAACACAGATACGCAGTATTTT | CASSLLGNTDTQYF
NA | TRBJ1-1 | TRBV7-9 | NA | TGTGCCAGCAGCTTCGGACAACTGAACACTGAAGCTTTCTTT | CASSFGQLNTEAFF
NA | TRBJ1-1 | TRBV5-1 | NA | TGCGCCAGCAGTTCATTGGGGGGGCCTGAAGCTTTCTTT | CASSSLGGPEAFF
TRBD1 | TRBJ1-2 | TRBV5-5 | NA | TGTGCCAGCAGCTTGGGGGACAGGGTCTATGGCTACACCTTC | CASSLGDRVYGYTF
NA | TRBJ1-2 | TRBV7-2 | NA | TGTGGAGCGTGGGGGTATTCCTATGGCTACACCTTC | CGAWGYSYGYTF
NA | TRBJ1-5 | TRBV19 | NA | TGTGCCAGTAGTATAAGGGCGACAGCGAAGCAGCCCCAGCATTTT | CASSIRATAKQPQHF
NA | TRBJ2-5 | TRBV7-2 | NA | TGTGCCAGCAGCTTTATTCCAGGGCAACAAGAGACCCAGTACTTC | CASSFIPGQQETQYF
TRBD2 | TRBJ2-3 | TRBV7-2 | NA | TGTGCCAGCAGCTTAGTGGTAGCGGGAGGGGCAGATACGCAGTATTTT | CASSLVVAGGADTQYF
TRBD1 | TRBJ1-2 | TRBV5-4 | NA | TGTGCCAGCAGCTTGCAGGGGGCAAACAACTATGGCTACACCTTC | CASSLQGANNYGYTF
NA | TRBJ2-3 | TRBV25-1 | NA | TGTGCCAGCAGTGAGTACCGTGATCGCCCAGATACGCAGTATTTT | CASSEYRDRPDTQYF
TRBD1 | TRBJ1-5 | TRBV9 | NA | TGTGCCAGCAGCGTGACAGGGAAGCACAATCAGCCCCAGCATTTT | CASSVTGKHNQPQHF
NA | TRBJ2-7 | TRBV14 | NA | TGTGCCAGCAGCCGGGATAGGACAGCTAAGCAGTACTTC | CASSRDRTAKQYF